These T cell receptor beta chains were read from a single sample in a study of blood T cells in healthy people across ages. TCRdb re-derived calls from the 5' RACE reads in MiXCR, one entry per CDR3 protein. The sample shows about 1.4 million distinct CDR3 sequences, approximately 59% of them seen only once. Sequenced material: blood. The receptors derive from a man younger than 35 in good health. Both conserved end residues are part of each CDR3. A D gene is named only where the DNA matches it firmly. Clone size appears in some rows only: once, few, many, or a class for an expanded clone.

abundance: -; j_gene: TRBJ2-3; v_gene: TRBV2; d_gene: -; CDR3aa: CASMRDQGTQYF; CDR3nt: TGTGCCAGCATGAGGGACCAGGGTACGCAGTATTTT
abundance: -; j_gene: TRBJ1-5; v_gene: TRBV20-1; d_gene: -; CDR3aa: CSALGRHNQPQHF; CDR3nt: TGCAGTGCTCTAGGCAGGCACAATCAGCCCCAGCATTTT
abundance: -; j_gene: TRBJ2-3; v_gene: TRBV10-3; d_gene: TRBD2; CDR3aa: CAIRDLAGGVIGTDTQYF; CDR3nt: TGTGCCATCAGGGACCTAGCGGGAGGTGTAATCGGCACAGATACGCAGTATTTT
abundance: -; j_gene: TRBJ2-3; v_gene: TRBV20-1; d_gene: -; CDR3aa: CSAKGGKDTQYF; CDR3nt: TGCAGTGCTAAGGGGGGAAAGGATACGCAGTATTTT
abundance: -; j_gene: TRBJ2-3; v_gene: TRBV6-1; d_gene: -; CDR3aa: CASSEPDSSTGTQYF; CDR3nt: TGTGCCAGCAGTGAACCAGACTCTAGCACAGGTACGCAGTATTTT
abundance: -; j_gene: TRBJ1-6; v_gene: TRBV4-3; d_gene: -; CDR3aa: CATQWTDYSPLHF; CDR3nt: TGCGCCACCCAATGGACGGATTATTCACCCCTCCACTTT
abundance: once; j_gene: TRBJ2-5; v_gene: TRBV7-2; d_gene: -; CDR3aa: CASSLAGGTAETQYF; CDR3nt: TGTGCCAGCAGCTTAGCAGGAGGCACAGCAGAGACCCAGTACTTC
abundance: -; j_gene: TRBJ2-3; v_gene: TRBV20-1; d_gene: TRBD2; CDR3aa: CSANRREGRADTQYF; CDR3nt: TGCAGTGCTAACCGGCGGGAGGGCCGGGCAGATACGCAGTATTTT
abundance: -; j_gene: TRBJ2-5; v_gene: TRBV10-3; d_gene: -; CDR3aa: CAISESIVRRSETQYF; CDR3nt: TGTGCCATCAGTGAGTCGATAGTGAGGAGGTCGGAGACCCAGTACTTC
abundance: few; j_gene: TRBJ2-7; v_gene: TRBV12-5; d_gene: -; CDR3aa: CASGLSPPYEQYF; CDR3nt: TGTGCTAGTGGTTTGTCTCCTCCCTACGAGCAGTACTTC
abundance: -; j_gene: TRBJ2-3; v_gene: TRBV24-1; d_gene: -; CDR3aa: CATSDSRDPIYTDTQYF; CDR3nt: TGTGCCACCAGTGATTCTCGGGACCCTATTTACACAGATACGCAGTATTTT
abundance: -; j_gene: TRBJ2-7; v_gene: TRBV5-1; d_gene: -; CDR3aa: CASSLDSPAEQYF; CDR3nt: TGCGCCAGCAGCTTGGACAGTCCTGCCGAGCAGTACTTC
abundance: -; j_gene: TRBJ2-2; v_gene: TRBV23-1; d_gene: -; CDR3aa: CASSQSKRLRAGELFF; CDR3nt: TGCGCCAGCAGTCAATCAAAGAGACTCAGGGCCGGGGAGCTGTTTTTT
abundance: -; j_gene: TRBJ2-7; v_gene: TRBV6-2/TRBV6-3; d_gene: TRBD1; CDR3aa: CASSNQGTGSYEQYF; CDR3nt: TGTGCCAGCAGTAACCAAGGGACAGGCTCCTACGAGCAGTACTTC
abundance: -; j_gene: TRBJ2-2; v_gene: TRBV11-2; d_gene: TRBD1; CDR3aa: CASSPGTGGGTGELFF; CDR3nt: TGTGCCAGCAGCCCAGGGACAGGGGGCGGCACCGGGGAGCTGTTTTTT
abundance: few; j_gene: TRBJ1-1; v_gene: TRBV10-2; d_gene: -; CDR3aa: CASSELEGEEAFF; CDR3nt: TGCGCCAGCAGTGAGTTAGAAGGGGAGGAAGCTTTCTTT
abundance: -; j_gene: TRBJ2-1; v_gene: TRBV9; d_gene: -; CDR3aa: CATSQGGMNEQFF; CDR3nt: TGTGCTACTAGTCAGGGGGGTATGAATGAGCAGTTCTTC
abundance: -; j_gene: TRBJ2-1; v_gene: TRBV20-1; d_gene: TRBD2; CDR3aa: CSARAPAGGLEQFF; CDR3nt: TGCAGTGCTAGAGCCCCAGCGGGGGGTTTGGAGCAGTTCTTC
abundance: once; j_gene: TRBJ1-2; v_gene: TRBV7-9; d_gene: TRBD1; CDR3aa: CASGLSWPTGEIGDGYTF; CDR3nt: TGTGCCAGCGGCTTAAGTTGGCCGACAGGGGAGATAGGGGATGGCTACACCTTC
abundance: -; j_gene: TRBJ1-2; v_gene: TRBV4-3; d_gene: -; CDR3aa: CASSQDLAGDLYGYTF; CDR3nt: TGCGCCAGCAGCCAAGATCTGGCCGGGGACCTCTATGGCTACACCTTC
abundance: -; j_gene: TRBJ1-6; v_gene: TRBV7-2; d_gene: -; CDR3aa: CASSLDPGAPSPLHF; CDR3nt: TGTGCCAGCAGCTTAGACCCGGGGGCGCCTTCACCCCTCCACTTT
abundance: -; j_gene: TRBJ1-1; v_gene: TRBV6-2/TRBV6-3; d_gene: -; CDR3aa: CASTSRREGLEAFF; CDR3nt: TGTGCCAGCACCTCCCGGAGGGAGGGGCTTGAAGCTTTCTTT
abundance: few; j_gene: TRBJ2-5; v_gene: TRBV28; d_gene: -; CDR3aa: CASSLYRTDEETQYF; CDR3nt: TGTGCCAGCAGTTTATACCGGACGGATGAAGAGACCCAGTACTTC
abundance: -; j_gene: TRBJ2-1; v_gene: TRBV4-1; d_gene: TRBD2; CDR3aa: CASSQVVAGANEQFF; CDR3nt: TGCGCCAGCAGCCAAGTCGTAGCGGGGGCCAATGAGCAGTTCTTC
abundance: -; j_gene: TRBJ1-5; v_gene: TRBV20-1; d_gene: TRBD1; CDR3aa: CSARVTGALSNQPQHF; CDR3nt: TGCAGTGCTAGAGTGACAGGGGCTTTGAGCAATCAGCCCCAGCATTTT
abundance: few; j_gene: TRBJ2-3; v_gene: TRBV11-2; d_gene: -; CDR3aa: CASSFGSSTDTQYF; CDR3nt: TGTGCCAGCAGCTTCGGCTCAAGCACAGATACGCAGTATTTT
abundance: few; j_gene: TRBJ1-4; v_gene: TRBV7-9; d_gene: -; CDR3aa: CASSHNWGGNEKLFF; CDR3nt: TGTGCCAGCAGCCACAACTGGGGCGGTAATGAAAAACTGTTTTTT
abundance: -; j_gene: TRBJ1-2; v_gene: TRBV20-1; d_gene: -; CDR3aa: CSATKGENYGYTF; CDR3nt: TGCAGTGCCACAAAGGGGGAGAACTATGGCTACACCTTC
abundance: few; j_gene: TRBJ2-7; v_gene: TRBV15; d_gene: TRBD1; CDR3aa: CATSRSTGQGYSEQYF; CDR3nt: TGTGCCACCAGCCGATCAACGGGACAGGGTTATTCCGAGCAGTACTTC
abundance: -; j_gene: TRBJ2-1; v_gene: TRBV6-5; d_gene: -; CDR3aa: CASSYPGRLSYNEQFF; CDR3nt: TGTGCCAGCAGTTACCCAGGGCGTCTCTCCTACAATGAGCAGTTCTTC
abundance: -; j_gene: TRBJ1-1; v_gene: TRBV5-1; d_gene: -; CDR3aa: CASSFAGAEAFF; CDR3nt: TGCGCCAGCAGCTTTGCGGGGGCTGAAGCTTTCTTT
abundance: -; j_gene: TRBJ2-6; v_gene: TRBV4-1; d_gene: TRBD1; CDR3aa: CASSQSWTGRLYGANVLTF; CDR3nt: TGCGCCAGCAGCCAGAGCTGGACAGGGCGATTGTATGGGGCCAACGTCCTGACTTTC
abundance: -; j_gene: TRBJ2-1; v_gene: TRBV11-2; d_gene: -; CDR3aa: CASSFVDSSYNEQFF; CDR3nt: TGTGCCAGCAGCTTCGTGGATAGCTCCTACAATGAGCAGTTCTTC
abundance: once; j_gene: TRBJ2-1; v_gene: TRBV4-2; d_gene: -; CDR3aa: CASSQDKGSEQFF; CDR3nt: TGTGCCAGCAGCCAAGATAAGGGCAGCGAGCAGTTCTTC
abundance: -; j_gene: TRBJ1-2; v_gene: TRBV5-6; d_gene: TRBD1; CDR3aa: CASSLLDRVSDGYTF; CDR3nt: TGTGCCAGCAGCTTACTCGACAGGGTCTCGGATGGCTACACCTTC
abundance: -; j_gene: TRBJ1-1; v_gene: TRBV4-1; d_gene: -; CDR3aa: CASSQEKYPFQGKTEAFF; CDR3nt: TGCGCCAGCAGCCAAGAAAAGTATCCTTTCCAGGGCAAAACTGAAGCTTTCTTT
abundance: few; j_gene: TRBJ2-5; v_gene: TRBV29-1; d_gene: -; CDR3aa: CSVELGRGTQYF; CDR3nt: TGCAGCGTTGAGTTGGGGCGAGGGACCCAGTACTTC
abundance: -; j_gene: TRBJ2-1; v_gene: TRBV7-9; d_gene: -; CDR3aa: CASSYTAYEQFF; CDR3nt: TGTGCCAGCAGCTATACGGCCTATGAGCAGTTCTTC
abundance: -; j_gene: TRBJ1-6; v_gene: TRBV7-2; d_gene: -; CDR3aa: CASSLAGGGNNSPLHF; CDR3nt: TGTGCCAGCAGCTTAGCGGGGGGGGGAAATAATTCACCCCTCCACTTT
abundance: -; j_gene: TRBJ2-7; v_gene: TRBV20-1; d_gene: -; CDR3aa: CSASAPSGQGLYEQYF; CDR3nt: TGCAGTGCTAGCGCTCCCTCGGGACAAGGTCTCTACGAGCAGTACTTC
abundance: -; j_gene: TRBJ2-7; v_gene: TRBV13; d_gene: -; CDR3aa: CASSLYRANYEQYF; CDR3nt: TGTGCCAGCAGCTTATATCGGGCGAACTACGAGCAGTACTTC
abundance: -; j_gene: TRBJ1-3; v_gene: TRBV20-1; d_gene: -; CDR3aa: CSATDGGPKPSSGNTIYF; CDR3nt: TGCAGTGCAACAGATGGGGGTCCGAAGCCAAGCTCTGGAAACACCATATATTTT
abundance: -; j_gene: TRBJ1-4; v_gene: TRBV4-1; d_gene: -; CDR3aa: CVSSQEGPGQTNEKLFF; CDR3nt: TGCGTCAGCAGCCAAGAGGGGCCAGGACAGACTAATGAAAAACTGTTTTTT
abundance: few; j_gene: TRBJ1-5; v_gene: TRBV4-2; d_gene: -; CDR3aa: CASSQDAQPQHF; CDR3nt: TGTGCCAGCAGCCAAGACGCTCAGCCCCAGCATTTT
abundance: -; j_gene: TRBJ2-5; v_gene: TRBV20-1; d_gene: -; CDR3aa: CSASLASRWRETQYF; CDR3nt: TGCAGTGCTAGCTTGGCTAGCCGGTGGCGGGAGACCCAGTACTTC
abundance: -; j_gene: TRBJ1-1; v_gene: TRBV28; d_gene: -; CDR3aa: CASSVRAYTEAFF; CDR3nt: TGTGCCAGCAGTGTGCGAGCCTACACTGAAGCTTTCTTT